What follows describes a single TCR beta chain. Its antigen is still unknown. Measured with immunoSEQ multiplex PCR; TCRdb has only the in-frame clones, and not every one. There are some 200,000 clones in the sample; approximately 90% occur only once, and roughly 0.99% lies in the top ten. There are 14 residues in the CDR3. V shed 7 bases and J 6 bases; nucleotides not matched to a gene: 8. Germline V gene sequence: CDR1 MNHNY, CDR2 SVGAGI (reference sequence). The data were obtained in a study of T cell responses to AZD1222 COVID-19 vaccine. Findings and limits, study-wide: Two AZD1222 administrations were followed by greater Spike-specific TCR breadth and depth.

The receptor was derived from an adult in good health. This rearrangement joins TRBV6-6 to TRBJ1-1, with TRBD1 matching 10 bases. The sample in question was peripheral blood, obtained on day 0 of AZD1222 vaccination. CDR3 sequence reads: CASKPGQGRPEAFF. CDR3 sequence (DNA): TGTGCCAGCAAGCCGGGACAGGGGCGGCCTGAAGCTTTCTTT.